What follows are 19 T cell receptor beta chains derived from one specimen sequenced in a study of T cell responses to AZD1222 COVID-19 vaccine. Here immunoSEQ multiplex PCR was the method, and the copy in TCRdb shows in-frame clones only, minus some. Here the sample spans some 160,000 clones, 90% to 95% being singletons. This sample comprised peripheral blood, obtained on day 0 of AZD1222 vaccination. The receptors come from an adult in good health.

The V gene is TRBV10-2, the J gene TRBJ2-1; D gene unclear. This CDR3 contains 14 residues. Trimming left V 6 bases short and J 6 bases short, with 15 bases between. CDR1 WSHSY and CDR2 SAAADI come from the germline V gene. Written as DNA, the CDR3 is TGCGCCAGCAGCCTTGTTCCCCGCGGCAATGAGCAGTTCTTC. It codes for CASSLVPRGNEQFF.

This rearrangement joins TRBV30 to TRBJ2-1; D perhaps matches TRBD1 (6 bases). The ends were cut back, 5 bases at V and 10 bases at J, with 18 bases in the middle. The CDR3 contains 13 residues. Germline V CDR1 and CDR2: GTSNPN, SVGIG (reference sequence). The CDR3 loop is CAWRDTSGIEQFF. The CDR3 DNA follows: TGTGCCTGGCGGGACACCTCGGGGATAGAGCAGTTCTTC.

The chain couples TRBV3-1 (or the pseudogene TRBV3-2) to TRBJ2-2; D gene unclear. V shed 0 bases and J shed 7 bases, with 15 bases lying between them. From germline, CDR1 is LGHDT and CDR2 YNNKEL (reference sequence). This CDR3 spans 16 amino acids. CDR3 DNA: TGTGCCAGCAGCCAAGATATCCCCACCGGTAACGGGGAGCTGTTTTTT. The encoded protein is CASSQDIPTGNGELFF.

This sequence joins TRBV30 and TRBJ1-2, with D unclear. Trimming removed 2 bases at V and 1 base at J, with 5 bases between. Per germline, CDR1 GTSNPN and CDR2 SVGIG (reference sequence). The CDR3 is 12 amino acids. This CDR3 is CAWSSGNYGYTF. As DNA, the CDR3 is TGTGCCTGGAGTAGTGGTAACTATGGCTACACCTTC.

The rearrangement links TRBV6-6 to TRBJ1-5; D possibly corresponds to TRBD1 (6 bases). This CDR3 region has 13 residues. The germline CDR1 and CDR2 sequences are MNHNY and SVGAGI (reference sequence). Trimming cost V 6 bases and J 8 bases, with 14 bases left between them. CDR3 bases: TGTGCCAGCAGGCACAGGGATTGGGAGCCCCAGCATTTT. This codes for CASRHRDWEPQHF.

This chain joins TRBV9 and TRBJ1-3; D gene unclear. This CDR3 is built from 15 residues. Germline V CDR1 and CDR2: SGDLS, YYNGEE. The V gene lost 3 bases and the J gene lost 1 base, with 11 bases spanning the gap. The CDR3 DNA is TGTGCCAGCAGCGCTCTGGGAGGTTCTGGAAACACCATATATTTT. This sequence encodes CASSALGGSGNTIYF.

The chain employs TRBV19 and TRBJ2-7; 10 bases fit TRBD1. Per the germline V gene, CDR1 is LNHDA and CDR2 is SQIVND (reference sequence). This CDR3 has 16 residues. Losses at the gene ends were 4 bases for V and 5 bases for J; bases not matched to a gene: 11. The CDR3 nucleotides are TGTGCCAGTAGTACTCAACCGGGACAGGGGTTCCACGAGCAGTACTTC. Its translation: CASSTQPGQGFHEQYF.

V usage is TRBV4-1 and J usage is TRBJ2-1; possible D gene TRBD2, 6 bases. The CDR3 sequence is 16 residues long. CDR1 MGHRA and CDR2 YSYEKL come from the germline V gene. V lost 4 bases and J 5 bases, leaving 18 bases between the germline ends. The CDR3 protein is CASSPYSGGTHNEQFF. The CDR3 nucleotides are TGCGCCAGCAGCCCCTACTCTGGGGGGACGCACAATGAGCAGTTCTTC.

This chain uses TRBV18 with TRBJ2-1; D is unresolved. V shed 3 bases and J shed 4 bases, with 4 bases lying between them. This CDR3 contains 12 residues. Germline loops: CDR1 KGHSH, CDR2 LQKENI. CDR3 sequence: CASSPEYNEQFF. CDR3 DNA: TGTGCCAGCTCACCGGAGTACAATGAGCAGTTCTTC.

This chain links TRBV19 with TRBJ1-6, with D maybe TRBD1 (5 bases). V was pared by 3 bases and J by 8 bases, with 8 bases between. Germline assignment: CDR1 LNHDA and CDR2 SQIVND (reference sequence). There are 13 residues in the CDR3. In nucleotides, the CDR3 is TGTGCCAGTAGTATGGGCAGGGATTCACCCCTCCACTTT. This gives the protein CASSMGRDSPLHF.

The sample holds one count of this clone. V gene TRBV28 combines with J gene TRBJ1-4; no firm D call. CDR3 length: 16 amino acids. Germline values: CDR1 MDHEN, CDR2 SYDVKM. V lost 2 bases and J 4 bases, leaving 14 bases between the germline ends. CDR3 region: CASSLPGGLDNEKLFF. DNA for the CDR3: TGTGCCAGCAGTTTACCGGGTGGTTTAGATAATGAAAAACTGTTTTTT.

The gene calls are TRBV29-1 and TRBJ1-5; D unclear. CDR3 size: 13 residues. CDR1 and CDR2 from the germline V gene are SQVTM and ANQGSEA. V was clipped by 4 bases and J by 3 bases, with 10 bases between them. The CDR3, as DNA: TGCAGCGTTGTAGGGCAGGTCAATCAGCCCCAGCATTTT. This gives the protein CSVVGQVNQPQHF.

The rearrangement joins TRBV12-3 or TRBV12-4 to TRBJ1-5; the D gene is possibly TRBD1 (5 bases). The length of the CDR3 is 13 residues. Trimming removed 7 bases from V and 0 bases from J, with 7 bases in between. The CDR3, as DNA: TGTGCCAGCAAGGGGTATAGCAATCAGCCCCAGCATTTT. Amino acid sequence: CASKGYSNQPQHF.

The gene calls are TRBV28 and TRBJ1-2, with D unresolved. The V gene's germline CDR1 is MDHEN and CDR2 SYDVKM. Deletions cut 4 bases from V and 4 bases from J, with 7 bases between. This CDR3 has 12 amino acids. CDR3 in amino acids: CASSSAVYGYTF. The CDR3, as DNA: TGTGCCAGCAGTTCGGCGGTCTATGGCTACACCTTC.

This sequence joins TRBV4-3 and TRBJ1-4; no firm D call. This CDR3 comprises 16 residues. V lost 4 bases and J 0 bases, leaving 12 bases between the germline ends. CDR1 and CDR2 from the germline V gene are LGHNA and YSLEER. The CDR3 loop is CASSPQHGSTNEKLFF. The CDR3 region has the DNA TGCGCCAGCAGCCCCCAGCACGGATCAACTAATGAAAAACTGTTTTTT.

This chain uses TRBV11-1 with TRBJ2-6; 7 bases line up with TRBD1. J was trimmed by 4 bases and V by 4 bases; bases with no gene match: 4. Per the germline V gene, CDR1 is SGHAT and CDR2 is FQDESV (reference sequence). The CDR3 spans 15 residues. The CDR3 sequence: CASSSDRAGANVLTF. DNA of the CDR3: TGTGCCAGCAGCTCTGACAGGGCCGGGGCCAACGTCCTGACTTTC.

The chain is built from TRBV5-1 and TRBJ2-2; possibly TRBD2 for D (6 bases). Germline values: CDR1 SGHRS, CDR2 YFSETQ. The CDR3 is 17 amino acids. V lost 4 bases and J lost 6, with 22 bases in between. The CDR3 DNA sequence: TGCGCCAGCAGCCCCAGTTCCGGAGGGTTTTCGTCCGGGGAGCTGTTTTTT. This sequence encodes CASSPSSGGFSSGELFF.

The DNA for the CDR3 is TGTGCCAGCAGCTTAGGGTCGGGCAATCAGCCCCAGCATTTT. Translated: CASSLGSGNQPQHF. The J gene is TRBJ1-5, the V gene TRBV7-9; no clear D gene. V was cut by 1 base and J by 2 bases, with 6 bases left in between. Germline V gives CDR1 SEHNR, CDR2 FQNEAQ (reference sequence). The CDR3 has 14 amino acids.

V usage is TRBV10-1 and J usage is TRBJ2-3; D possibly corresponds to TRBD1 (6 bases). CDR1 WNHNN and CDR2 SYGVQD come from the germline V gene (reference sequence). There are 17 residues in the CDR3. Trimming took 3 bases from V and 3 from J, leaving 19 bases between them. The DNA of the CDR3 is TGCGCCAGCAGTGAATCCTCCACAGGGCTCGTGACAGATACGCAGTATTTT. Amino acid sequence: CASSESSTGLVTDTQYF.